These 13 T cell receptor beta chains share one sample of origin, sequenced in a study of human T cells and chemical hapten exposure. Time point defined: pre-sensitization, week 0. This sample's treatment: therapeutic diphenylcyclopropenone sensitization with weekly scalp DPC. A single record per CDR3 protein comes from TCRdb applying MiXCR to the RACE reads. Among about 68,000 distinct CDR3 sequences listed, roughly 11% were seen once. The material sequenced was whole blood, taken in connection with sensitization to the hapten diphenylcyclopropenone (DPC). These TCRs come from a woman aged 50 to 60 with alopecia areata. Some clones in this sample may be carry-over from other donors' samples.

This clonotype was seen only a few times. This rearrangement joins TRBV10-3 to TRBJ2-1; D is perhaps TRBD2 (5 bases). The germline V gene encodes CDR1 ENHRY and CDR2 SYGVKD. The CDR3 totals 12 residues. V lost 6 bases and J 5 bases, leaving 8 bases between the germline ends. CDR3 coding DNA: TGTGCCATCAGCGCCGGGGACAATGAGCAGTTCTTC. Amino acid sequence: CAISAGDNEQFF.

This clonotype was counted between two and nine times. The chain recombines TRBV7-2 with TRBJ2-5; D perhaps matches TRBD2 (6 bases). V gave up 0 bases and J gave up 5 bases, with 10 bases separating them. This CDR3 contains 14 residues. Germline V CDR1 and CDR2: SGHTA, FQGNSA. The CDR3 nucleotides read TGTGCCAGCAGCTTAGCTGGACGGGGGGAGACCCAGTACTTC. Amino acids: CASSLAGRGETQYF.

This clonotype was counted many times. One junction end does not reproduce the germline sequence, and a read error may be involved. J is TRBJ2-2 and V is TRBV2; TRBD2 aligns across 14 bases. Germline CDR1 reads SNHLY; CDR2 reads FYNNEI. This CDR3 is built from 16 residues. CDR3 DNA: TGTGCCAGCAGTGGGACTAGCGGGAGGAACAGCGGGGAGCTGTTTTTT. This sequence encodes CASSGTSGRNSGELFF.

The chain joins TRBV4-2 to TRBJ2-7; 8 nucleotides align to TRBD2. Germline assignment: CDR1 LGHNA and CDR2 YNFKEQ. This CDR3 region has 15 residues. Trimming cost V 0 bases and J 3 bases; bases outside gene matches: 4. Here the CDR3 DNA reads TGTGCCAGCAGCCAAGATTATGGGACTAGCTACGAGCAGTACTTC. Its protein is CASSQDYGTSYEQYF.

This clonotype was counted once. The V and J genes are TRBV28 and TRBJ2-3; the D is unclear. V lost 6 bases to trimming and J lost 5 bases, with 12 bases between them. In germline, CDR1 is MDHEN, CDR2 SYDVKM. The length of the CDR3 is 13 residues. The CDR3 DNA is TGTGCCAGCAGCCCCGGAAAAGGAGATACGCAGTATTTT. Protein sequence: CASSPGKGDTQYF.

This clonotype appeared many times. V gene TRBV5-8 combines with J gene TRBJ2-3, with 7 bases matching TRBD2. Germline CDR1 and CDR2: SGHTS and YDEGEE. V trimming: 4 bases; J trimming: 5 bases; junction bases outside the gene matches: 10. This CDR3 comprises 15 residues. The CDR3 nucleotides read TGTGCCAGCAGCCCGGGGGTAGCGGGCTTAGATACGCAGTATTTT. As protein: CASSPGVAGLDTQYF.

The V and J genes are TRBV2 and TRBJ1-2; no definite D call. CDR3 length: 13 amino acids. The germline V gene has CDR1 SNHLY and CDR2 FYNNEI. Trimming removed 0 bases at V and 0 bases at J, with 2 bases between. The CDR3 sequence is CASSEAANYGYTF. CDR3 nucleotide sequence: TGTGCCAGCAGTGAAGCCGCTAACTATGGCTACACCTTC.

CDR3 loop: CASNLEGELFF. CDR3 sequence (DNA): TGTGCCAGCAACCTGGAGGGGGAGCTGTTTTTT. The rearrangement uses TRBV11-2 and TRBJ2-2; D not certain. V was clipped by 7 bases and J by 8 bases, with 8 bases between them. The CDR3 covers 11 residues. Germline assignment: CDR1 SGHAT and CDR2 FQNNGV.

This clonotype was found a few times. The gene calls are TRBV5-1 and TRBJ2-1; 12 nucleotides line up with TRBD2. The CDR3 extends over 16 amino acids. Germline values: CDR1 SGHRS, CDR2 YFSETQ. The V and J ends lost 0 bases and 9 bases, in that order; junction bases with no gene match: 7. The CDR3 sequence: CASSLGASGRAPEQFF. CDR3 DNA sequence: TGCGCCAGCAGCTTGGGCGCTAGCGGGAGGGCCCCTGAGCAGTTCTTC.

The chain recombines TRBV5-1 with TRBJ2-1; perhaps TRBD2 as D (5 bases). The CDR3 length is 14 residues. The V gene lost 5 bases and the J gene lost 0 bases, with 9 bases spanning the gap. Germline V gene data show CDR1 as SGHRS and CDR2 as YFSETQ. The CDR3 nucleotides read TGCGCCAGCAGGTTAGCGAGCTCCTACAATGAGCAGTTCTTC. Its protein is CASRLASSYNEQFF.

This clonotype was seen ten or more times. The chain is built from TRBV29-1 and TRBJ1-5; 7 bases are a match to TRBD1. Germline CDR1 is SQVTM and CDR2 is ANQGSEA. This CDR3 region has 13 residues. The trim removed 6 bases at V and 3 bases at J, leaving 5 bases unmatched. The CDR3 sequence is CSVTDRANQPQHF. For the CDR3, the DNA is TGCAGCGTCACTGACAGGGCCAATCAGCCCCAGCATTTT.

The sample holds a few counts of this clonotype. V gene TRBV9 combines with J gene TRBJ2-1; 7 bases map to TRBD2. Germline lookup yields CDR1 SGDLS and CDR2 YYNGEE. The CDR3 totals 16 residues. J was trimmed by 0 bases and V by 3 bases; bases with no gene match: 6. The CDR3 reads CASSEGRVSSYNEQFF. In DNA form, the CDR3 reads TGTGCCAGCAGCGAGGGGAGGGTAAGCTCCTACAATGAGCAGTTCTTC. The full variable domain, completed using reference TRBV9 and TRBJ2-1, is DSGVTQTPKHLITATGQRVTLRCSPRSGDLSVYWYQQSLDQGLQFLIQYYNGEERAKGNILERFSAQQFPDLHSELNLSSLELGDSALYFCASSEGRVSSYNEQFFGPGTRLTVL.

The gene calls are TRBV19 and TRBJ2-7; weak D call: TRBD2 (7 bases). The germline gives CDR1 LNHDA, CDR2 SQIVND (reference sequence). The CDR3 consists of 15 residues. The germline V and J ends were trimmed by 4 bases and 3 bases, with 16 bases remaining between them. The CDR3 is CASSTRWGGIYEQYF. In DNA, the CDR3 is TGTGCCAGTAGTACCCGGTGGGGGGGCATCTACGAGCAGTACTTC.